The source of this T cell receptor beta chain is a study of blood T cell repertoires in COVID-19. J gave up 1 base and V 5 bases, and 4 bases lay outside the gene matches. The CDR3 loop spans 15 amino acids. Germline CDR1 SNHLY, CDR2 FYNNEI. Assay: immunoSEQ multiplex PCR; the TCRdb copy retains only in-frame clones and omits some. The data show roughly 190,000 clones, around 85% seen once. The chain joins TRBV2 to TRBJ1-5, with 8 bases that match TRBD1. The receptor was derived from a woman aged 60-75 years with acute or convalescent COVID-19. The material sequenced was peripheral blood. The CDR3 loop is CASSPQGGSNQPQHF. The CDR3 DNA is TGTGCCAGCAGTCCACAGGGGGGCAGCAATCAGCCCCAGCATTTT. Based on the CDR3 plus reference TRBV2 and TRBJ1-5, the full variable domain is EPEVTQTPSHQVTQMGQEVILRCVPISNHLYFYWYRQILGQKVEFLVSFYNNEISEKSEIFDDQFSVERPDGSNFTLKIRSTKLEDSAMYFCASSPQGGSNQPQHFGDGTRLSIL.